This T cell receptor beta chain came from a study of regulatory T cells in long-lasting Graves disease. The germline V gene encodes CDR1 KGHSH and CDR2 LQKENI. The CDR3 loop spans 15 amino acids. V lost 2 bases, J lost 5 bases, and 15 bases lay in between. Study-wide results and limits: Persistent patients had a count of shared public clonotypes (around 2,700) that exceeded that of new patients (around 960).

This clonotype was seen a handful of times. What it binds is unknown. The authors built TCR beta libraries using iRepertoire HTBI primers and Arm-PCR of CDR3 regions. TCRdb re-analysed the multiplex PCR reads in MiXCR, keeping a single row per CDR3 protein. The sample carries a few hundred thousand distinct CDR3 sequences, 20% to 30% recorded once. Regarding time point: persistent/refractory GD, antithyroid drugs over 5 years with positive TRAb. RNA isolated from PBMCs was used to make the TCR library. The sample in question was peripheral blood mononuclear cells (PBMCs), obtained when the disease was refractory, from a patient treated with antithyroid drugs. The clonotype originates from a female donor with Graves disease. This chain links TRBV18 with TRBJ1-1; D possibly corresponds to TRBD1 (5 bases). The DNA of the CDR3 is TGTGCCAGCTCACCATGGAGGGGCGCGGGGACTGAAGCTTTCTTT. Residues: CASSPWRGAGTEAFF.